A single TCR beta chain is shown here with its context. No antigen is known for it. Per-base qualities were not stored, and no clone one base away is much larger. TCRbeta CDR3 regions were amplified from genomic DNA using the immunoSEQ Assay, a bias-controlled multiplex PCR. The published analysis was carried out like this. The number of nucleated cells in each sample was estimated by amplification of reference gene primers within the assay. To quantify the absolute abundance of each unique TCRbeta CDR3 rearrangement, sequence reads were collapsed and filtered. For each sample, productive Simpson clonality was calculated as the square root of Simpson's diversity index over productive rearrangements. Sourced from immuneACCESS, this table was stored by TCRdb with only in-frame sequences that have V and J called. A share of the clones is absent; for the studies checked, an unresolved V gene accounts for under half, and the remainder has no known explanation. For V, J and clone size, that table is used; D and trimming come from the DNA. Present in this sample are around 150,000 clones, around 82% of which were seen just once. Of the sample, roughly 11% falls within the top ten clones.

V is shortened by 0 bases, J by 3 bases, and the region joining them spans 11 bases. The germline V gene encodes CDR1 LNHNV and CDR2 YYDKDF (reference sequence). The CDR3 covers 15 residues, taking in both the cysteine and the phenylalanine. The kept DNA is CDR3 alone, 45 bases in frame from the first base. This record belongs to a study of blood T cell repertoires in COVID-19 (dated by TCRdb to about 2020). Broadly, across the study: Samples from collaborators originated in the United States, Italy and Spain and spanned both the acute and convalescent phases of COVID-19. Samples were obtained from the ongoing ImmuneRACE study (first 160 participants) and from 1,254 subjects provided by 6 global collaborators. Subjects who had been exposed to COVID-19, were actively infected with it, or had recovered from it provided the deeply sampled blood TCRbeta repertoires that made up the dataset. The repertoires were made available in a free public database intended to serve as a resource for research on the immune response to SARS-CoV-2. The material from the prospective study consisted of cDNA or gDNA derived from T cells, B-cell-depleted T cells, or PBMCs. Where available, HLA class I and class II types were taken from metadata supplied by the sample provider and were not determined by assay-based typing. The sample metadata nearly always contained a de-identified subject ID, COVID-19 status, age in years and sex.

The research as a whole found: Clinical and demographic metadata were provided uncurated, with the amount varying by source and participant.

Collaborating institutions collected whole blood in K2EDTA tubes following their own protocols. Collaborator samples were shipped for TCRbeta analysis as frozen whole blood, isolated PBMCs, or DNA extracted from either sample type. The sequence came from a man aged 60 to 69 with active or convalescent COVID-19. The material sequenced was peripheral blood. The chain couples TRBV15 to TRBJ1-2; 5 matching bases give a weak D call of TRBD1. The DNA is as follows: TGTGCCACCAGCAGAGAGGCAGGGAGGGACTATGGCTACACCTTC. Its translation reads: CATSREAGRDYGYTF.